This TCR beta chain was captured by sequencing in a study of neurological immune-mediated disorders. TCRdb re-called the 5' RACE reads with MiXCR, one entry per CDR3 protein. The data hold 55,000 to 70,000 distinct CDR3 sequences, with roughly 10% observed a single time. Ten or more counts support this clonotype. The sequence was obtained from a man in his sixties in good health. Sequenced material: PBMCs.

The CDR3 reads CASSHIGAGDYEQYF. The CDR3 region has the DNA TGCGCCAGCAGCCACATCGGCGCGGGGGACTACGAGCAGTACTTC. The chain links TRBV4-3 to TRBJ2-7; 7 bases match TRBD2. Germline values: CDR1 LGHNA, CDR2 YSLEER. CDR3 size: 15 residues. V gave up 3 bases and J gave up 3 bases; unmatched junction bases: 8.